A selection of T cell receptor beta chains follows, all from one sample in a study of PD-L1 blockade in urothelial cancer. The assay was immunoSEQ multiplex PCR, and TCRdb's table has in-frame clones only and misses some. The data hold about 52,000 clones, with 77% observed a single time. The sample consisted of PBMCs, taken around atezolizumab (anti-PD-L1) treatment. The source is a man in his sixties or seventies with urothelial cancer. CDR3s include the opening cysteine and the closing phenylalanine or tryptophan. D genes are given only for firm matches. A row's size may be missing; if present it is once, few, many or a size class.

v_gene	abundance	d_gene	j_gene	len	CDR3nt	CDR3aa
TRBV6-5	NA	NA	TRBJ2-7	15	TGTGCCAGCAGTTACTCACGGCAGGGGTCCTACGAGCAGTACTTC	CASSYSRQGSYEQYF
TRBV14	few	NA	TRBJ1-3	16	TGTGCCAGCAGCCGCACACAGGGATGGTCTGGAAACACCATATATTTT	CASSRTQGWSGNTIYF
TRBV9	NA	NA	TRBJ1-3	16	TGTGCCAGCAGCGTAGGCCAGGGGATAGGTGGAAACACCATATATTTT	CASSVGQGIGGNTIYF
TRBV7-9	NA	NA	TRBJ1-1	12	TGTGCCAGCAGCTCCCGGACAGATGAAGCTTTCTTT	CASSSRTDEAFF
TRBV4-1	NA	TRBD1	TRBJ2-1	14	TGCGCCAGTACCCGGGACAGGGGTGGCAATGAGCAGTTCTTC	CASTRDRGGNEQFF
TRBV6-6	NA	NA	TRBJ2-7	12	TGTGCCAGCAGCCCTAGGGGGATAGAGCAGTACTTC	CASSPRGIEQYF
TRBV5-4	NA	TRBD2	TRBJ2-2	14	TGTGCCAGCAGCCCCGGGGGGGGTGACGGGGAGCTGTTTTTT	CASSPGGGDGELFF
TRBV4-3	NA	TRBD2	TRBJ2-2	16	TGCGCCAGCAGCCAAGGACTAGCGGGATACACCGGGGAGCTGTTTTTT	CASSQGLAGYTGELFF
TRBV14	NA	NA	TRBJ1-4	15	TGTGCCAGCAGCCACACCTACTTTAGCGGTGAAAAACTGTTTTTT	CASSHTYFSGEKLFF
TRBV4-3	NA	TRBD2	TRBJ2-3	21	TGCGCCAGCAGCCAAGATCTCAGCGCTAGCGGGAGAGTGCAGAGCACAGATACGCAGTATTTT	CASSQDLSASGRVQSTDTQYF
TRBV2	NA	TRBD2	TRBJ2-1	16	TGTGCCAGCAGTGAAAGTAGCGGGGGGGCCCACAATGAGCAGTTCTTC	CASSESSGGAHNEQFF
TRBV11-2	once	TRBD1	TRBJ2-3	16	TGTGCCAGCAGCTTAAAGGCCAGGGGGATCACAGATACGCAGTATTTT	CASSLKARGITDTQYF
TRBV5-1	NA	NA	TRBJ1-1	14	TGCGCCAGCAGCTCGGAATCGACAGCAGGGGAAGCTTTCTTT	CASSSESTAGEAFF
TRBV27	NA	NA	TRBJ2-1	15	TGTGCCAGCAGGCCCAGAGGGGGAGTGCGCAATGAGCAGTTCTTC	CASRPRGGVRNEQFF
TRBV2	NA	TRBD2	TRBJ2-3	15	TGTGCCAGCAGAAAGGGACTAGCGGGAACAGATACGCAGTATTTT	CASRKGLAGTDTQYF
TRBV7-9	once	TRBD1	TRBJ1-1	15	TGTGCCAGCAGCTTAGCGACAGGGTGGACGACTGAAGCTTTCTTT	CASSLATGWTTEAFF
TRBV7-7	NA	NA	TRBJ1-1	15	TGTGCCAGCAGCCCTGTGGACAGTTTGAACACTGAAGCTTTCTTT	CASSPVDSLNTEAFF
TRBV4-2	NA	TRBD2	TRBJ2-5	15	TGTGCCAGCAGCCAAGGGGCGGGAGGTGTCGAGACCCAGTACTTC	CASSQGAGGVETQYF
TRBV4-3	NA	NA	TRBJ1-4	15	TGCGCCAGCAGCCAAGATCAGACGCGGGCTGAAAAACTGTTTTTT	CASSQDQTRAEKLFF
TRBV11-2	NA	TRBD2	TRBJ2-1	15	TGTGCCAGCAGCCCTAGCGGGAGGTCAGGGAATGAGCAGTTCTTC	CASSPSGRSGNEQFF
TRBV30	few	NA	TRBJ1-2	15	TGTGCCTGGAGTATAGAGGGAACGGGAGATGATGGCTACACCTTC	CAWSIEGTGDDGYTF
TRBV27	NA	NA	TRBJ1-1	12	TGTGCCAGCAGGAGGGGGACGGCTGAAGCTTTCTTT	CASRRGTAEAFF
TRBV2	once	TRBD1	TRBJ1-6	13	TGTGCCAGCGGACAGGCCCCCAATTCACCCCTCCACTTT	CASGQAPNSPLHF
TRBV15	few	TRBD2	TRBJ2-3	17	TGTGCCACCAGCAGAGATGGTAGCGGGAGGGAGGAGGATACGCAGTATTTT	CATSRDGSGREEDTQYF
TRBV7-9	NA	TRBD1	TRBJ2-5	12	TGTGCCAGCAGCGGGACAGAAGAGACCCAGTACTTC	CASSGTEETQYF
TRBV11-2	NA	TRBD2	TRBJ2-3	15	TGTGCCAGCAGCTTAGCCACTAGCGGGGGAGATACGCAGTATTTT	CASSLATSGGDTQYF
TRBV27	NA	NA	TRBJ2-5	15	TGTGCCAGCAGTTTAAGACCTCCTGGGGCAGAGACCCAGTACTTC	CASSLRPPGAETQYF
TRBV7-6	NA	TRBD1	TRBJ2-1	13	TGTGCCAGCAGCTTACCCGGGACAGGCAAACAGTTCTTC	CASSLPGTGKQFF
TRBV28	few	TRBD2	TRBJ2-1	16	TGTGCCAGCAGTTTGGGACTAGCGGGAGGTTGGGATGAGCAGTTCTTC	CASSLGLAGGWDEQFF
TRBV18	once	NA	TRBJ2-5	14	TGTGCCAGCTCACCTTCCCCGGACACCTTTACCCAGTACTTC	CASSPSPDTFTQYF
TRBV29-1	NA	NA	TRBJ1-1	12	TGCAGCGTTGAAGATAAGGAGGTTGAAGCTTTCTTT	CSVEDKEVEAFF
TRBV11-2	NA	TRBD2	TRBJ2-7	15	TGTGCCAGCAGCTTTTTGACTAGCGGAACCTACGAGCAGTACTTC	CASSFLTSGTYEQYF
TRBV9	few	NA	TRBJ1-1	16	TGTGCCAGCAGCGGAGGGGGGGAGTATTTGAACACTGAAGCTTTCTTT	CASSGGGEYLNTEAFF
TRBV4-2	many	TRBD1	TRBJ2-7	16	TGTGCCAGCAGCCAGGAGACAGGGATGATCTCCTACGAGCAGTACTTC	CASSQETGMISYEQYF
TRBV7-9	NA	TRBD2	TRBJ2-1	17	TGTGCCAGCAGCTTAGTAATGGCTAGCGGGTCCTACAATGAGCAGTTCTTC	CASSLVMASGSYNEQFF
TRBV19	few	NA	TRBJ2-1	15	TGTGCCAGTAGGGGGAGGACCACTAGGAATCATGAGCAGTTCTTC	CASRGRTTRNHEQFF
TRBV5-1	NA	NA	TRBJ1-2	13	TGCGCCAGCAGCTTGGAACGGCGCGGGGGCTACACCTTC	CASSLERRGGYTF
TRBV5-1	NA	TRBD1	TRBJ1-1	13	TGCGCCAGCGCCACAGGGGGCTACACTGAAGCTTTCTTT	CASATGGYTEAFF
TRBV28	NA	NA	TRBJ2-7	14	TGTGCCAGCAGTTTATTGGGGGGTTCCTACGAGCAGTACTTC	CASSLLGGSYEQYF
TRBV4-2	NA	TRBD1	TRBJ2-7	14	TGTGCCAGCAGCCAATTGGGACAGCAATACGAGCAGTACTTC	CASSQLGQQYEQYF
TRBV27	NA	TRBD2	TRBJ2-5	15	TGTGCCAGCAGTCCAGCGGGGGCGCGACAAGAGACCCAGTACTTC	CASSPAGARQETQYF
TRBV19	few	NA	TRBJ1-5	16	TGTGCCAGTAGTATGTCACAGGTAAGGGGCAATCAGCCCCAGCATTTT	CASSMSQVRGNQPQHF
TRBV6-5	NA	NA	TRBJ1-1	13	TGTGCCAGCAGAAAGAGACCCGACAGTAAGGCTTTCTTT	CASRKRPDSKAFF
TRBV21-1	few	NA	TRBJ1-5	11	TGTGCCAGCAGCTGGCGGCAGCCCCAGCATTTT	CASSWRQPQHF
TRBV7-9	NA	NA	TRBJ2-6	17	TGTGCCAGCAGCTCCCGAGGAGGGCGGTCTGGGGCCAACGTCCTGACTTTC	CASSSRGGRSGANVLTF
TRBV6-1	NA	TRBD1	TRBJ2-5	12	TGTGCCAGCAAGTCAGGGGGTGAGACCCAGTACTTC	CASKSGGETQYF
TRBV5-4	NA	NA	TRBJ1-1	15	TGTGCCAGCAGCTTGCCGCCGGGACAGAACACTGAAGCTTTCTTT	CASSLPPGQNTEAFF
TRBV6-1	NA	TRBD1	TRBJ1-2	15	TGTGCCAGCAGTAACCGACAGGGGGGGAGCTATGGCTACACCTTC	CASSNRQGGSYGYTF
TRBV2	NA	NA	TRBJ2-7	13	TGTGCCAGCAGTGTATGGCAGTCCTACGAGCAGTACTTC	CASSVWQSYEQYF
TRBV7-3	NA	TRBD2	TRBJ2-4	16	TGTGCCAGCAGCTTAAACGGCGGGAGCGCCAAAAACATTCAGTACTTC	CASSLNGGSAKNIQYF
TRBV5-4	NA	TRBD1	TRBJ2-7	14	TGTGCCAGCAGCACAGGGGGGAGCACCTACGAGCAGTACTTC	CASSTGGSTYEQYF